This T cell receptor beta chain was recorded in a study of T-cell memory formation after mild COVID-19. Study outcomes and limitations: Clones that shrank (day 15 to 85) were balanced CD4/CD8, whereas later expanders leaned CD4+. CD8+ contracting clones occupied EMRA, while CD4+ ones occupied mainly CM and EM. Certain responding clones were present in pre-infection memory, suggesting participation of cross-reactive memory.

This CDR3 is built from 10 residues. CDR1 is SQVTM and CDR2 is ANQGSEA in the germline V gene. The V gene lost 1 base and the J gene lost 7 bases, with 4 bases spanning the gap. Remarks on this clonotype: Its antigen is as yet unknown.

Constant-segment primers and 5'RACE yielded cDNA libraries for TCR alpha and TCR beta, each carrying sample barcodes and UMIs. TCRdb re-analysed the 5' RACE reads in MiXCR, keeping a single row per CDR3 protein. Seen here are some 450,000 distinct CDR3 sequences, around 19% observed once, and the top ten hold more than 8%. This chain links TRBV29-1 with TRBJ1-2, with no clear D. The sequencing input was PBMCs or a T cell subset sorted from them (not recorded which). The TCR originated in an adult woman who had mild COVID-19 (a few samples of this study predate the infection). Cell type and time point are not known. The chain's CDR3 is CSVEVGGYTF. CDR3 nucleotides: TGCAGCGTTGAAGTGGGTGGCTACACCTTC.